The next 8 T cell receptor beta chains were all read from a single sample in a study of T cell responses to AZD1222 COVID-19 vaccine. Clones were sequenced by immunoSEQ multiplex PCR, and TCRdb holds only the in-frame ones, with some missing. Among 120,000 or so clones listed, approximately 88% were seen once. Sample: peripheral blood, taken on day 0 of AZD1222 vaccination. The receptors come from an adult in good health.

The gene calls are TRBV7-9 and TRBJ1-1; D ambiguous. CDR1 is SEHNR and CDR2 is FQNEAQ in the germline V gene (reference sequence). V was shortened by 2 bases and J by 2 bases, with 12 bases between the two germline ends. The CDR3 has 15 residues. CDR3 DNA sequence: TGTGCCAGCAGCTTATCGCCTCTAACCAACACTGAAGCTTTCTTT. It codes for CASSLSPLTNTEAFF.

The chain is built from TRBV6-1 and TRBJ1-5; 7 bases map to TRBD1. This CDR3 is 16 amino acids long. Trimming at V came to 2 bases and at J to 7 bases, leaving 11 bases not matched to a gene. Germline CDR1 reads MNHNS; CDR2 reads SASEGT. The CDR3 DNA reads as TGTGCCAGCAGTGAAAGGGGGCCAGGCGCTAGGCAGCCCCAGCATTTT. Residues: CASSERGPGARQPQHF.

The rearrangement links TRBV6-1 to TRBJ2-1; D may be TRBD1 (5 bases). V was pared by 3 bases and J by 6 bases, with 15 bases between. CDR1 MNHNS and CDR2 SASEGT come from the germline V gene. The CDR3 length is 15 residues. CDR3: CASSDVQGFGNEQFF. As DNA, the CDR3 is TGTGCCAGCAGTGACGTTCAGGGATTTGGCAATGAGCAGTTCTTC.

This chain joins TRBV15 and TRBJ2-4; D may be TRBD1 (5 bases). Germline lookup yields CDR1 LNHNV and CDR2 YYDKDF (reference sequence). The length of the CDR3 is 14 residues. V was cut by 3 bases and J by 0 bases, with 6 bases left in between. The CDR3 protein is CATSSQGAKNIQYF. Written as DNA, the CDR3 is TGTGCCACCAGCAGTCAGGGAGCCAAAAACATTCAGTACTTC.

The chain combines TRBV5-6 with TRBJ1-6; D remains unclear. Looked up from germline, CDR1 is SGHDT and CDR2 is YYEEEE. The length of the CDR3 is 16 residues. With 0 bases removed from V and 2 bases from J, the gap between germline ends came to 9 bases. The CDR3: CASSLGGKTYNSPLHF. The CDR3, as DNA: TGTGCCAGCAGCTTGGGAGGGAAGACCTATAATTCACCCCTCCACTTT.

The chain carries TRBV9 and TRBJ1-2; the D is unclear. CDR3 length: 16 amino acids. Germline loops: CDR1 SGDLS, CDR2 YYNGEE. With 3 bases removed from V and 7 bases from J, the gap between germline ends came to 22 bases. As DNA, the CDR3 is TGTGCCAGCAGCGCCTTGGATGTCGTTAGCGGGTCTGGCTACACCTTC. Its protein product is CASSALDVVSGSGYTF.

This chain uses TRBV12-3 or TRBV12-4 with TRBJ1-2; no firm D call. V lost 4 bases and J lost 4, with 7 bases in between. CDR3 size: 12 residues. The CDR3 nucleotides read TGTGCCAGCAGTTCGTGGGGCTATGGCTACACCTTC. Translating gives CASSSWGYGYTF.

This chain uses TRBV11-2 with TRBJ1-6, with TRBD1 matching over 10 bases. Germline CDR1 and CDR2: SGHAT and FQNNGV. This CDR3 comprises 16 residues. The V and J ends lost 7 bases and 7 bases, in that order; junction bases with no gene match: 10. The CDR3 here is CASTSWDRGVNSPLHF. Written as DNA, the CDR3 is TGTGCCAGCACCTCATGGGACAGGGGTGTAAATTCACCCCTCCACTTT.